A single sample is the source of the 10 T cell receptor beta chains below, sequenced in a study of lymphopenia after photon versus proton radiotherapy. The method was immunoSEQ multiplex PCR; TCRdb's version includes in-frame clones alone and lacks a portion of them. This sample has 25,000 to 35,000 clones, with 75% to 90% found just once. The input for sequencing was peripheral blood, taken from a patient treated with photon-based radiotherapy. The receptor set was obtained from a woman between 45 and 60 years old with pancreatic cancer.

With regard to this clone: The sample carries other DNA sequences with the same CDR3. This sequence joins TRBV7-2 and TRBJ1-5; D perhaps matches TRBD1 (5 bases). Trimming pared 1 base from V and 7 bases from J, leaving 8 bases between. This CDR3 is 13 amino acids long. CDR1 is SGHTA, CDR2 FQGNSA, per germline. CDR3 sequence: CASSLGGVQPQHF. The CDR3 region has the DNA TGTGCCAGCAGCTTAGGGGGGGTACAGCCCCAGCATTTT.

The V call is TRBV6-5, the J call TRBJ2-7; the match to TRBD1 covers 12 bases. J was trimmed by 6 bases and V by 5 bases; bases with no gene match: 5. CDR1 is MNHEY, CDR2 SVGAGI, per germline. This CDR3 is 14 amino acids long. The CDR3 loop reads CASSRDRGPGEQYF. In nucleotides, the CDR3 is TGTGCCAGCAGTCGGGACAGGGGGCCGGGCGAGCAGTACTTC.

For the CDR3, the DNA is TGTGCCAGCAGCCAAATCGGGACTAGCGGGAGGGCCAGGGAGACCCAGTACTTC. Amino acid sequence: CASSQIGTSGRARETQYF. The chain combines TRBV27 with TRBJ2-5; 16 bases agree with TRBD2. Trimming removed 6 bases from V and 5 bases from J; junction bases left unmatched: 12. CDR3 length: 18 residues. Germline V gene data show CDR1 as MNHEY and CDR2 as SMNVEV (reference sequence).

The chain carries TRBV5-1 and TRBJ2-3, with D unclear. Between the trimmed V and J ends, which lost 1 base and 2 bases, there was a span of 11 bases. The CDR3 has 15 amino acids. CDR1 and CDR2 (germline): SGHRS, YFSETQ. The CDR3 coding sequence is TGCGCCAGCAGCTTGTACCTCTTTACCACAGATACGCAGTATTTT. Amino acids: CASSLYLFTTDTQYF.

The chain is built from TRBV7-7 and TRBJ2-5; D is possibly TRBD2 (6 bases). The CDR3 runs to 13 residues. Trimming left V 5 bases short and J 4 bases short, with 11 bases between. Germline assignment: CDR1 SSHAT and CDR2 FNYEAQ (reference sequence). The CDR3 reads CASSPLGGETQYF. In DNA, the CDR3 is TGTGCCAGCAGCCCCCTGGGAGGAGAGACCCAGTACTTC.

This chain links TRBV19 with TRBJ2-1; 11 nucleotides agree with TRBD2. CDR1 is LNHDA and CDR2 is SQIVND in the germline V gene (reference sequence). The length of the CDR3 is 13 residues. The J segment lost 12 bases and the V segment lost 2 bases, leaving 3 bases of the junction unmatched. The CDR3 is CASSILAGGWQFF. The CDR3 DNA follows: TGTGCCAGTAGTATACTAGCGGGAGGTTGGCAGTTCTTC. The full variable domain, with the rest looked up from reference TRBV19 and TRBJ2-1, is DGGITQSPKYLFRKEGQNVTLSCEQNLNHDAMYWYRQDPGQGLRLIYYSQIVNDFQKGDIAEGYSVSREKKESFPLTVTSAQKNPTAFYLCASSILAGGWQFFGPGTRLTVL.

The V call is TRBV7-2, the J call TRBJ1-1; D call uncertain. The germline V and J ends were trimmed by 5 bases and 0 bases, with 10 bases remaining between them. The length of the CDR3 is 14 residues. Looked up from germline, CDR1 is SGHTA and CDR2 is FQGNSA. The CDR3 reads CASSLLALNTEAFF. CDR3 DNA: TGTGCCAGCAGCCTACTCGCCCTGAACACTGAAGCTTTCTTT.

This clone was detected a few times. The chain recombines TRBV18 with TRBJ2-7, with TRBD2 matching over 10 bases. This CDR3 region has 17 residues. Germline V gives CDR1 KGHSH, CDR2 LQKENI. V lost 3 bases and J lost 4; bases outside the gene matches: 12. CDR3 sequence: CASSPGLAGDDWYEQYF. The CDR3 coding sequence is TGTGCCAGCTCACCCGGGCTAGCGGGAGATGATTGGTACGAGCAGTACTTC. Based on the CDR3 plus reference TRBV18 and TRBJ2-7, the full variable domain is NAGVMQNPRHLVRRRGQEARLRCSPMKGHSHVYWYRQLPEEGLKFMVYLQKENIIDESGMPKERFSAEFPKEGPSILRIQQVVRGDSAAYFCASSPGLAGDDWYEQYFGPGTRLTVT.

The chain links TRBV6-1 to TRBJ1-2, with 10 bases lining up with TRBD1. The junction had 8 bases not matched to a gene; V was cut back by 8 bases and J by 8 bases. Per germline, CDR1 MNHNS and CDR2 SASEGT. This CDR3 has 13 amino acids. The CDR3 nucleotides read TGTGCCAGCGGAGAGACAGGGGGCCTAGGCTACACCTTC. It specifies CASGETGGLGYTF.

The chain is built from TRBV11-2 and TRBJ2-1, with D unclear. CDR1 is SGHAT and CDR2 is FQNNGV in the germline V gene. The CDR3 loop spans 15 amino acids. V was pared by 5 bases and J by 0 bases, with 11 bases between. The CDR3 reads CASSPRRSSYNEQFF. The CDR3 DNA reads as TGTGCCAGCAGCCCCCGCAGGTCCTCCTACAATGAGCAGTTCTTC. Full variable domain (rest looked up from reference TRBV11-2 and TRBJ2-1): EAGVAQSPRYKIIEKRQSVAFWCNPISGHATLYWYQQILGQGPKLLIQFQNNGVVDDSQLPKDRFSAERLKGVDSTLKIQPAKLEDSAVYLCASSPRRSSYNEQFFGPGTRLTVL.